The next 19 T cell receptor beta chains were all read from a single sample in a study of siplizumab effects on memory and regulatory T cells. The protocol was immunoSEQ multiplex PCR, while the TCRdb copy is restricted to in-frame clones and leaves out a portion. The sample has 110,000 or so clones, about 93% seen once. Sequenced sample: non-Treg CD4+ T cells sorted from blood. Receptors were obtained from a human donor in good health.

J is TRBJ1-4 and V is TRBV9; unclear D gene. V lost 2 bases to trimming and J lost 4 bases, with 15 bases between them. The CDR3 consists of 16 residues. CDR1 and CDR2 from the germline V gene are SGDLS and YYNGEE. CDR3 loop: CASSVFGGIGNEKLFF. CDR3 nucleotide sequence: TGTGCCAGCAGCGTTTTCGGCGGGATCGGTAATGAAAAACTGTTTTTT.

V and J are TRBV18 and TRBJ1-5; unclear D gene. The CDR3 has 16 residues. Germline CDR1 is KGHSH and CDR2 is LQKENI. V lost 3 bases and J 0 bases, leaving 12 bases between the germline ends. The CDR3 DNA follows: TGTGCCAGCTCACCGCGCGGGATGGATAGCAATCAGCCCCAGCATTTT. Translation: CASSPRGMDSNQPQHF.

This sequence joins TRBV5-6 and TRBJ2-5; D unclear. Between the trimmed V and J ends, which lost 0 bases and 4 bases, there was a span of 7 bases. The CDR3 has 13 residues. Germline values: CDR1 SGHDT, CDR2 YYEEEE. The CDR3 sequence: CASSLVTTETQYF. The DNA of the CDR3 is TGTGCCAGCAGCTTGGTGACAACAGAGACCCAGTACTTC.

This clone was recorded once. The J gene is TRBJ1-6, the V gene TRBV19, with 7 bases fitting TRBD1. The CDR3 spans 14 residues. V lost 7 bases to trimming and J lost 8 bases; unmatched junction nucleotides: 8. Per the germline V gene, CDR1 is LNHDA and CDR2 is SQIVND (reference sequence). CDR3: CASTHTGTDSPLHF. The DNA of the CDR3 is TGTGCCAGTACCCATACAGGGACAGATTCACCCCTCCACTTT.

The CDR3 loop reads CASRYGQVDEAFF. The CDR3 coding sequence is TGTGCCAGCAGGTATGGACAGGTCGATGAAGCTTTCTTT. V gene TRBV2 combines with J gene TRBJ1-1, with 7 bases identical to TRBD1. The CDR3 has 13 residues. Germline V gene data show CDR1 as SNHLY and CDR2 as FYNNEI. V dropped 6 bases and J dropped 7; count of bases not matched to a gene: 8. Full variable domain (remainder filled in from reference TRBV2 and TRBJ1-1): EPEVTQTPSHQVTQMGQEVILRCVPISNHLYFYWYRQILGQKVEFLVSFYNNEISEKSEIFDDQFSVERPDGSNFTLKIRSTKLEDSAMYFCASRYGQVDEAFFGQGTRLTVV.

The gene calls are TRBV10-2 and TRBJ1-5; TRBD1 aligns across 8 bases. The junction had 5 bases not matched to a gene; V was cut back by 6 bases and J by 1 base. The CDR3 sequence is 15 residues long. Germline V CDR1 and CDR2: WSHSY, SAAADI. The CDR3 here is CASRTGVGSNQPQHF. DNA for the CDR3: TGCGCCAGCAGGACAGGGGTTGGGAGCAATCAGCCCCAGCATTTT.

This chain joins TRBV30 and TRBJ1-4, with a possible D match to TRBD1 (5 bases). This CDR3 comprises 15 residues. Germline values: CDR1 GTSNPN, CDR2 SVGIG (reference sequence). Trimming removed 1 base from V and 7 bases from J, with 16 bases in between. CDR3 in amino acids: CAWSAAGRNIEKLFF. CDR3 bases: TGTGCCTGGAGTGCAGCAGGGCGAAACATTGAAAAACTGTTTTTT.

V usage is TRBV19 and J usage is TRBJ1-2; D may be TRBD1 (5 bases). The ends were cut back, 4 bases at V and 0 bases at J, with 12 bases in the middle. This CDR3 is built from 15 residues. CDR1 and CDR2 from the germline V gene are LNHDA and SQIVND (reference sequence). CDR3 sequence reads: CASSTPGFSNYGYTF. CDR3 in DNA: TGTGCCAGTAGTACGCCAGGGTTTTCTAACTATGGCTACACCTTC.

The chain is built from TRBV7-6 and TRBJ1-3; maybe TRBD1 (5 bases). CDR3 length: 15 residues. V gave up 1 base and J gave up 4 bases, with 11 bases separating them. Germline CDR1 SGHVS, CDR2 FNYEAQ. CDR3 nucleotide sequence: TGTGCCAGCAGCTTAGGAGGGGTCTCGGGAAACACCATATATTTT. This codes for CASSLGGVSGNTIYF.

The chain is built from TRBV7-9 and TRBJ1-5, with 9 bases fitting TRBD1. The J segment lost 9 bases and the V segment lost 1 base, leaving 10 bases of the junction unmatched. The V gene's germline CDR1 is SEHNR and CDR2 FQNEAQ (reference sequence). The CDR3 has 16 residues. CDR3 DNA: TGTGCCAGCAGCTTAGGTGTCGGGACAGGGCTTGGGCCCCAGCATTTT. Its protein is CASSLGVGTGLGPQHF.

The V call is TRBV7-9, the J call TRBJ2-7; 7 bases are shared with TRBD1. The CDR3 sequence is 15 residues long. The J segment lost 5 bases and the V segment lost 4 bases, leaving 11 bases of the junction unmatched. Germline assignment: CDR1 SEHNR and CDR2 FQNEAQ (reference sequence). DNA for the CDR3: TGTGCCAGCAGCTGGGCCGGGACAGTGGGTGACGAGCAGTACTTC. It encodes CASSWAGTVGDEQYF.

The chain is built from TRBV9 and TRBJ1-1, with D perhaps matching TRBD1 (5 bases). The CDR3 loop spans 14 amino acids. V was trimmed by 0 bases and J by 14 bases, leaving 20 bases between them. Per the germline V gene, CDR1 is SGDLS and CDR2 is YYNGEE. DNA for the CDR3: TGTGCCAGCAGCGTAGAACCGGGGCCGGGGGGGACCTTCTTT. This translates into CASSVEPGPGGTFF. Using reference TRBV9 and TRBJ1-1 for the parts outside the CDR3, the full variable domain is DSGVTQTPKHLITATGQRVTLRCSPRSGDLSVYWYQQSLDQGLQFLIQYYNGEERAKGNILERFSAQQFPDLHSELNLSSLELGDSALYFCASSVEPGPGGTFFGQGTRLTVV.

The chain uses TRBV7-9 and TRBJ2-1; 7 bases map to TRBD1. The length of the CDR3 is 14 residues. CDR1 is SEHNR, CDR2 FQNEAQ, per germline (reference sequence). With V trimmed by 8 bases and J by 4 bases, 8 bases remained unmatched. In DNA, the CDR3 is TGTGCCAGCCACCGGGACAGCAATTACAATGAGCAGTTCTTC. Translation gives CASHRDSNYNEQFF.

This sequence joins TRBV28 and TRBJ1-5; D gene unclear. Trimming took 8 bases from V and 7 from J, leaving 12 bases between them. The CDR3 has 12 amino acids. CDR1 and CDR2 from the germline V gene are MDHEN and SYDVKM. This chain's CDR3 is CASCSPGQPQHF. The CDR3 bases are TGTGCCAGCTGTTCTCCGGGGCAGCCCCAGCATTTT.

The V and J genes are TRBV18 and TRBJ1-6, with 8 bases matching TRBD1. Germline V gene data show CDR1 as KGHSH and CDR2 as LQKENI. This CDR3 spans 17 amino acids. The ends lost 6 bases at V and 4 bases at J; junction bases unmatched: 11. The CDR3 sequence: CASSPAGQGGYNSPLHF. DNA of the CDR3: TGTGCCAGCTCCCCTGCCGGACAGGGTGGATATAATTCACCCCTCCACTTT.

The J gene is TRBJ2-5, the V gene TRBV5-1; weak D call: TRBD2 (7 bases). The CDR3 length is 15 residues. V lost 0 bases, J lost 7 bases, and 16 bases lay in between. The germline V gene encodes CDR1 SGHRS and CDR2 YFSETQ. CDR3 in DNA: TGCGCCAGCAGCTTGGAGGGGGGGGCCGGGTCGACCCAGTACTTC. Translating gives CASSLEGGAGSTQYF.

The chain has TRBV19 and TRBJ2-6; D is perhaps TRBD1 or TRBD2 (5 bases each). CDR1 is LNHDA and CDR2 is SQIVND in the germline V gene (reference sequence). The CDR3 has 17 residues. Between the trimmed V and J ends, which lost 1 base and 0 bases, there was a span of 10 bases. The CDR3 DNA sequence: TGTGCCAGTAGTATAGGTACGGGACCCTCTGGGGCCAACGTCCTGACTTTC. Protein: CASSIGTGPSGANVLTF.

This clone was observed a few times. The V call is TRBV11-2, the J call TRBJ2-7, with TRBD2 identical over 9 bases. Germline values: CDR1 SGHAT, CDR2 FQNNGV. The CDR3 runs to 15 residues. V was clipped by 2 bases and J by 3 bases; unmatched bases: 5. This chain's CDR3 is CASSLLETSGYEQYF. The CDR3 DNA reads as TGTGCCAGCAGCTTACTGGAGACTAGCGGCTACGAGCAGTACTTC.

The chain carries TRBV29-1 and TRBJ2-5; 13 bases are shared with TRBD2. Germline values: CDR1 SQVTM, CDR2 ANQGSEA. V shed 3 bases, J shed 3 bases, and the junction held 7 bases outside the gene matches. The CDR3 runs 16 residues. CDR3 amino acids: CSVDGTSGVFEETQYF. The CDR3 coding sequence is TGCAGCGTTGACGGGACTAGCGGGGTATTCGAAGAGACCCAGTACTTC.